The T cell receptor beta chain under discussion was sequenced for a study of T cell repertoires in cytomegalovirus infection. Study observations and caveats: There were HLA-C-restricted CMV-specific TCR beta clonotypes dominating the ex vivo response.

Comments on this clonotype: Its matching antigen is unknown.

This CDR3 contains 15 residues. The V gene's germline CDR1 is SQVTM and CDR2 ANQGSEA. V was pared by 7 bases and J by 0 bases, with 8 bases of the junction left unmatched. TCRdb analysed the reads with MiXCR anew, one entry per CDR3 protein. The sample has around 430,000 distinct CDR3 sequences, about two fifths seen once. The clonotype comes from a human donor in good health (CMV status not recorded). Some clones in this sample may be carry-over from other donors' samples. The sample was cultured PBMCs, taken from culture after CMV antigen stimulation. This sequence joins TRBV29-1 and TRBJ2-1; 8 positions match TRBD1. CDR3 bases: TGCAGCGGTATCGACAGGGGTTTCTCCTACAATGAGCAGTTCTTC. Translated: CSGIDRGFSYNEQFF.